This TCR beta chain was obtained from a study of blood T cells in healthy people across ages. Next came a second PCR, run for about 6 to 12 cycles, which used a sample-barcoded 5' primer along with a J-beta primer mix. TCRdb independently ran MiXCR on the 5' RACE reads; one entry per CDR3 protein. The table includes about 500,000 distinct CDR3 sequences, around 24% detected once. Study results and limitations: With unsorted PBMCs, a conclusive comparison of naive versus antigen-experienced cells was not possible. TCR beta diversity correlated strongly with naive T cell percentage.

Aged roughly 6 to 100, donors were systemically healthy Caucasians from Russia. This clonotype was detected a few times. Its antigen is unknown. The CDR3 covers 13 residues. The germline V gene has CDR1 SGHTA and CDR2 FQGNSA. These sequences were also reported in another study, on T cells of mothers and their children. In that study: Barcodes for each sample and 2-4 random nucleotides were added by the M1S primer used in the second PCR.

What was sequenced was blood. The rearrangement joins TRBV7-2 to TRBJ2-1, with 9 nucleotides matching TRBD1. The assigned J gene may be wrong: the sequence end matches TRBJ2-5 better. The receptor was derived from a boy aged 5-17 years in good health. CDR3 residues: CASSPDRGATQYF. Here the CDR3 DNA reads TGTGCCAGCAGCCCGGACAGGGGAGCGACCCAGTACTTC.